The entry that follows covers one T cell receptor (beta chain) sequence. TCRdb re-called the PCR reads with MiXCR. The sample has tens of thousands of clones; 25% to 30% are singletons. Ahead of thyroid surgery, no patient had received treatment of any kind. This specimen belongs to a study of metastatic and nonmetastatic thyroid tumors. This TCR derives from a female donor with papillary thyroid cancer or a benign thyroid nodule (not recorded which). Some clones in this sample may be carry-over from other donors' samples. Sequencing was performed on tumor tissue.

The chain's CDR3 is CASSPQAGGTYNEQFF. Here the CDR3 DNA reads TGCGCCAGCAGCCCACAAGCGGGGGGCACTTACAATGAGCAGTTCTTC. The chain has TRBV5-1 and TRBJ2-1; 9 bases line up with TRBD2. Germline loops: CDR1 SGHRS, CDR2 YFSETQ. V lost 4 bases, J lost 4 bases, and 9 bases stayed unmatched. The CDR3 runs 16 residues.